The entry below describes one T cell receptor (beta chain). What antigen it recognizes has not been identified. It has no much larger one-base neighbor in the sample; base qualities were not kept. The data derive from a study of identical twins (TCRdb year 2016). Turning to the overall study: To test whether fetal clonotypes persist, the study used deep sequencing on TCR alpha and beta repertoires from monozygotic twins, unrelated adults of various ages, and cord blood. Replicate twin experiments were performed at different times using different library preparation protocols to rule out contamination. The paper's findings and limits, for the study overall: Excess twin sharing in beta out-of-frame sequences was weaker because fewer shared sequences lowered the signal-to-noise ratio. Zero-insertion analyses could be partly confounded by invariant T cells such as MAIT and iNKT, although diverse VJ usage argued against such confounding for most clonotypes. Abundant cord blood beta clonotypes carried fewer insertions; young adult naive repertoires showed a weaker similar trend, while memory repertoires showed none. Because the same donors could not be followed over many years, conclusions were based on cross-sectional statistical analysis. Out-of-frame TCR alpha sequences shared between twins showed an excess of low generation-probability sequences compared with coincidental sharing between unrelated individuals. In monozygotic twins, recombination models systematically underestimated out-of-frame TCR alpha sharing, but the models matched the sharing seen between unrelated individuals.

Every donor was a healthy Caucasian. Three pairs of female monozygotic twins, all aged about 18 to 30 years, were included in the twin cohort. Peripheral blood mononuclear cells were the source from which RNA for the TCR libraries was isolated. The method behind the library was 5' RACE. The instrument was an Illumina HiSeq 2000. Template switching introduced a universal primer binding site; the final cDNA contained a unique molecular identifier, enabling accurate counting of TCR cDNA molecules. First-strand cDNA for TCR alpha and beta chains was synthesized from specific primers in the conserved constant-segment region. To control for contamination, each cDNA library was double barcoded with a SMART-Mk sample barcode plus Illumina barcodes. Two successive PCR steps introduced TruSeq adapter sequences along with Illumina sample barcodes. TCR alpha and beta cDNA libraries were sequenced on the Illumina HiSeq platform with custom primers. Processing in the source paper ran as follows. Unique molecular identifiers were extracted from raw reads with MiGEC, and CDR3 positions were determined with MiXCR. Recombination models were inferred per individual with the repgenHMM and IGoR tools using an EM algorithm. The tcR package in R was used for shared clonotype analysis, with sharing normalized by the product of cloneset sizes. To study raw recombination free of thymic and clonal selection effects, out-of-frame nonproductive sequences were analyzed. Using fastp at Q25 and MiXCR, TCRdb reprocessed the public reads and kept productive beta chains. For every CDR3 protein sequence, its rows merge into one entry that carries the most common genes and DNA. Clone size and V and J calls follow TCRdb, not the original study. A total of about 890,000 distinct CDR3 sequences appear in this sample, over 9% of them only once. The top ten clones comprise roughly 1.5% of the sample.

CDR3 length: 16 amino acids, cysteine to phenylalanine. Only CDR3 DNA remains: 48 bases, in frame from the first base. At the junction V is shortened by 4 bases and J by 4 bases; bases outside the gene matches: 7. CDR1 and CDR2, per the germline V gene (reference sequence), are SEHNR and FQNEAQ. These data are also associated with another study on yellow fever vaccine responses in identical twins. The other study reports the following: According to the authors, the vaccine-induced T cell response in identical twins seemed to be partly convergent and partly specific to each individual. In the study, vaccine-responding T cell clones were precisely tracked in identical twins.

The TCR comes from a woman aged 18-35 years in good health. Sequencing used PBMCs. The chain links TRBV7-9 with TRBJ2-6; 7 central bases correspond to TRBD1. The DNA sequence follows: TGTGCCAGCAGCTACGGACAGGTTTTGGGGGCCAACGTCCTGACTTTC. This encodes CASSYGQVLGANVLTF.